This T cell receptor (beta chain) came from a study of CD8+CD57+ T cells in acquired aplastic anemia. Concerning this clonotype: Its antigen is as yet unknown. A much larger clonotype is one base distant, so this may be a read error.

The TCR beta profiling, which covered VDJ combination and CDR3 sequence, was carried out using genomic DNA as the template. Using its own MiXCR run on the reads, TCRdb lists one record per CDR3 protein. Here the sample spans 200,000 to 250,000 distinct CDR3 sequences, under 65% being singletons. CDR1 SGHTA and CDR2 FQGNSA come from the germline V gene. The CDR3 consists of 16 residues. Study-wide findings and caveats: Nearly 30 CD8+ CDR3 sequences were shared between patients and controls.

Specimen: sorted CD4+, CD8+, or CD8+CD57+ T cells (not recorded which) from PBMCs. This TCR was sampled from a human donor in good health. The chain carries TRBV7-2 and TRBJ2-2; 9 nucleotides agree with TRBD1. In DNA form, the CDR3 reads TGTGCCAGCAGCCCCTCCGGGACAGGGTTTGCCGGGGAGCTGATTTTT. It translates to CASSPSGTGFAGELIF.